The clone carrying this T cell receptor (beta chain) appeared a single time. Method: immunoSEQ multiplex PCR; TCRdb's copy keeps in-frame clones and lacks some. The repertoire consists of 88,000 or so clones, with about 84% occurring once and the leading ten covering roughly 4.4%. J gave up 13 bases and V 6 bases, and 12 bases lay outside the gene matches. Germline lookup yields CDR1 GTSNPN and CDR2 SVGIG (reference sequence). The CDR3 totals 13 residues. This sample was taken from a study of blood T cell repertoires in COVID-19. Study background: Samples came from the United States, Italy and Spain, spanning acute and convalescent COVID-19. Sample material is recorded as cDNA or gDNA derived from T cells, B-cell-depleted T cells, or PBMCs.

This sequence originates from a man aged 55-75 years with acute or convalescent COVID-19. The V and J genes are TRBV30 and TRBJ2-5, with 12 bases aligning to TRBD2. Sequenced sample: peripheral blood. CDR3 DNA sequence: TGTGCCTGCCTTCTAGCGGGGGGGCGGGTTAGGTACTTC. Protein: CACLLAGGRVRYF.